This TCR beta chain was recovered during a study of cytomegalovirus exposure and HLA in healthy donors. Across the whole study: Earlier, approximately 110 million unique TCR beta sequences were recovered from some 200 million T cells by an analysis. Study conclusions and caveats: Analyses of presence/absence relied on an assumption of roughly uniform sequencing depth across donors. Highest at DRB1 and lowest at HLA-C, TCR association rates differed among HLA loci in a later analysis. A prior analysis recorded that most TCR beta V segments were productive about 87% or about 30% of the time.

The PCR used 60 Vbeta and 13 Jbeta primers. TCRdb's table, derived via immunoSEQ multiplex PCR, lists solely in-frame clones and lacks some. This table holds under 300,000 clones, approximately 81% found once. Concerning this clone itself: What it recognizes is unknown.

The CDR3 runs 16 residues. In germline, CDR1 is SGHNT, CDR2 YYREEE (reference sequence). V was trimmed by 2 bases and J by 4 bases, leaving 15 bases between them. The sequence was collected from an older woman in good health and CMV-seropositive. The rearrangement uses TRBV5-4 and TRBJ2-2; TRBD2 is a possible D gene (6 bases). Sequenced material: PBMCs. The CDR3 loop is CASSLGAVGGTGELFF. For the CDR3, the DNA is TGTGCCAGCAGCTTAGGGGCGGTGGGAGGCACCGGGGAGCTGTTTTTT. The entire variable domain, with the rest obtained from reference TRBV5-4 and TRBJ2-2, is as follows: ETGVTQSPTHLIKTRGQQVTLRCSSQSGHNTVSWYQQALGQGPQFIFQYYREEENGRGNFPPRFSGLQFPNYSSELNVNALELDDSALYLCASSLGAVGGTGELFFGEGSRLTVL.